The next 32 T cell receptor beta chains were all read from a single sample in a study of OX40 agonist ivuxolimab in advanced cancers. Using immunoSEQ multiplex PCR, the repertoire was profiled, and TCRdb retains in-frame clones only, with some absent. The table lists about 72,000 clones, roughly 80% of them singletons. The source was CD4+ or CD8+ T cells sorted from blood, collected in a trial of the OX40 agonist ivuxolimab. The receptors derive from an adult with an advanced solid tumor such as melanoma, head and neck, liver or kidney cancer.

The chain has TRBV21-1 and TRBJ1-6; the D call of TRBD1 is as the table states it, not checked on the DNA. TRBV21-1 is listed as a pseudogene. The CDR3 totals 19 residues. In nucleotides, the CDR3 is TGTGCCAGCAGCAAATTGCGTACAGGGACCGTGGGGTCATATTCACCCCTCCACTTT. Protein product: CASSKLRTGTVGSYSPLHF.

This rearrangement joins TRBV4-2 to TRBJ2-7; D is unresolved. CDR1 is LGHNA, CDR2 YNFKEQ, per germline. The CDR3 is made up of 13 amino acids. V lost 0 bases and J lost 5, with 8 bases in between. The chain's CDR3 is CASSQERLDEQYF. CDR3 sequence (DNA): TGTGCCAGCAGCCAAGAACGCCTGGACGAGCAGTACTTC.

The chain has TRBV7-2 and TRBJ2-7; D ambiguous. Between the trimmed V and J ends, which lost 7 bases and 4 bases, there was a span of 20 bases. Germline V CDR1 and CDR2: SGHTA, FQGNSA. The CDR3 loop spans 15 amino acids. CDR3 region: CASTNRHSDGYEQYF. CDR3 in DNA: TGTGCCAGCACCAATAGACACTCAGATGGGTACGAGCAGTACTTC.

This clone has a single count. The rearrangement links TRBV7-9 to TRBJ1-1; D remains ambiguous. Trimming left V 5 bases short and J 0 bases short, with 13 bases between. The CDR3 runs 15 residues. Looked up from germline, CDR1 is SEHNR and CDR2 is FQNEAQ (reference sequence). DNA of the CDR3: TGTGCCAGCAGCCCTGACTCCGTTGTGAACACTGAAGCTTTCTTT. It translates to CASSPDSVVNTEAFF.

For the CDR3, the DNA is TGTGCCAGCAGGCTGGACAGGATGAACACTGAAGCTTTCTTT. Translating gives CASRLDRMNTEAFF. The rearrangement uses TRBV28 and TRBJ1-1, with 7 bases aligning to TRBD1. The CDR3 is 14 amino acids. Germline loops: CDR1 MDHEN, CDR2 SYDVKM. V shed 6 bases and J 0 bases; nucleotides not matched to a gene: 4.

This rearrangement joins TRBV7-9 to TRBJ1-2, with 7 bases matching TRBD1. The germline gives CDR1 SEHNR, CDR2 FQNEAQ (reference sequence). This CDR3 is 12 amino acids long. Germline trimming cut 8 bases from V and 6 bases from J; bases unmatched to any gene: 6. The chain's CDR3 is CASGGTGDGYTF. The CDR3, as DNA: TGTGCCAGCGGCGGAACAGGGGATGGCTACACCTTC.

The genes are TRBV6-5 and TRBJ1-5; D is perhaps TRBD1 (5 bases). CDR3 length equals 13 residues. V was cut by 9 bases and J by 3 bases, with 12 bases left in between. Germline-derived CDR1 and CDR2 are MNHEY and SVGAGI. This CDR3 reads CARRTGHNQPQHF. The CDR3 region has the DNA TGTGCCAGGAGAACAGGCCACAATCAGCCCCAGCATTTT.

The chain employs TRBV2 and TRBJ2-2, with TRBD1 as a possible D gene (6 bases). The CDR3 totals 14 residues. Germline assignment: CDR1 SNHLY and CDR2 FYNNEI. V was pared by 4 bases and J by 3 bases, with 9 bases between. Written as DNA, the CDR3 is TGTGCCAGCAGTGTGGACAGTGACACCGGGGAGCTGTTTTTT. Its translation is CASSVDSDTGELFF.

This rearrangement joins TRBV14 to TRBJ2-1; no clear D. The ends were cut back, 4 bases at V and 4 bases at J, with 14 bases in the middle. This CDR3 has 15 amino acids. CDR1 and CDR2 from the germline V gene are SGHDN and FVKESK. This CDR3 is CASSPMGGRYNEQFF. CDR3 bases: TGTGCCAGCAGCCCTATGGGCGGCCGGTACAATGAGCAGTTCTTC.

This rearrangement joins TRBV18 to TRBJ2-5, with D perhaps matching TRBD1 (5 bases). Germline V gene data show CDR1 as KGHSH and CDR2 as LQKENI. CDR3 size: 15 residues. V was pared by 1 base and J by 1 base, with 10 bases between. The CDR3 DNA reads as TGTGCCAGCTCACCACTCAGGGTGGCCCAAGAGACCCAGTACTTC. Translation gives CASSPLRVAQETQYF.

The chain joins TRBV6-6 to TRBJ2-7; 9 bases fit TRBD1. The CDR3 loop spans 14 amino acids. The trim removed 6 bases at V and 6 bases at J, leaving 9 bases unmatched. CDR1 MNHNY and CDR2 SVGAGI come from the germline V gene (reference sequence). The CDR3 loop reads CASRGGTGQSEQYF. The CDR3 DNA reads TGTGCCAGCAGGGGGGGGACAGGGCAGAGCGAGCAGTACTTC.

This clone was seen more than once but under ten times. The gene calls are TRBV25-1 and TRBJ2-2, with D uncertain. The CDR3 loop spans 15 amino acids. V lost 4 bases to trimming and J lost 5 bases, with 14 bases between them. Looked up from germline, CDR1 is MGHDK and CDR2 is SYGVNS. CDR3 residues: CASSGESVRTGELFF. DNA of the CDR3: TGTGCCAGCAGTGGCGAAAGCGTGAGAACCGGGGAGCTGTTTTTT.

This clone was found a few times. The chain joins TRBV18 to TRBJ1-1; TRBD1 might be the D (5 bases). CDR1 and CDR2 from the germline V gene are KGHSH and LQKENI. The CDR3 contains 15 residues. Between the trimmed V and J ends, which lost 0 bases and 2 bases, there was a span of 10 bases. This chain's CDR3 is CASSPPKGPNTEAFF. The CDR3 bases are TGTGCCAGCTCACCACCGAAGGGGCCAAACACTGAAGCTTTCTTT.

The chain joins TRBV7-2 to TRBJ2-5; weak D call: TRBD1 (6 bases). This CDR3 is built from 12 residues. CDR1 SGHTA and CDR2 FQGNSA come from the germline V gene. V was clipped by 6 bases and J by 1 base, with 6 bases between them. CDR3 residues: CASRDSQETQYF. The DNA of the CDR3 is TGTGCCAGCAGGGACAGCCAAGAGACCCAGTACTTC.

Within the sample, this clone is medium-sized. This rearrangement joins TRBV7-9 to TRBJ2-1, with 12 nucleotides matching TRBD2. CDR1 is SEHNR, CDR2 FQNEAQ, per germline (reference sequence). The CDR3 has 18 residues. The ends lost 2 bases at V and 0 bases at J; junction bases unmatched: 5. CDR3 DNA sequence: TGTGCCAGCAGCTTACCGCTAGCGGGGGGGAGCTCCTACAATGAGCAGTTCTTC. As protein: CASSLPLAGGSSYNEQFF.

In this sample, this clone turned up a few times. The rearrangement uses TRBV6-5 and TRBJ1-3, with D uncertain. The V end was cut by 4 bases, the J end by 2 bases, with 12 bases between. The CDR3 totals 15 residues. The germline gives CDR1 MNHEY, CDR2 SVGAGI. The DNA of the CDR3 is TGTGCCAGCAGTTCCGAGGAGGCGGCTGGAAACACCATATATTTT. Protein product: CASSSEEAAGNTIYF.

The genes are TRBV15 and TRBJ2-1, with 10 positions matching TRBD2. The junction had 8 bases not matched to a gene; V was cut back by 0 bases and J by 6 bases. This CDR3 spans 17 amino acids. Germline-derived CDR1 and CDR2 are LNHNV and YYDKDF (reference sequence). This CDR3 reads CATSRERSGLATNEQFF. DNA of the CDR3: TGTGCCACCAGCAGAGAACGATCGGGACTAGCGACCAATGAGCAGTTCTTC. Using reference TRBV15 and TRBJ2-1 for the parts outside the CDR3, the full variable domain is DAMVIQNPRYQVTQFGKPVTLSCSQTLNHNVMYWYQQKSSQAPKLLFHYYDKDFNNEADTPDNFQSRRPNTSFCFLDIRSPGLGDTAMYLCATSRERSGLATNEQFFGPGTRLTVL.

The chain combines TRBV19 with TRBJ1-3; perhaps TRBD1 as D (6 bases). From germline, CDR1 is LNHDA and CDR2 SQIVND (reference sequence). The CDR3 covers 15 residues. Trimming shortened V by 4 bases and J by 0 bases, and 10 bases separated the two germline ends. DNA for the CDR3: TGTGCCAGTAGTAACTGGACAGTCTCTGGAAACACCATATATTTT. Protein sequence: CASSNWTVSGNTIYF.

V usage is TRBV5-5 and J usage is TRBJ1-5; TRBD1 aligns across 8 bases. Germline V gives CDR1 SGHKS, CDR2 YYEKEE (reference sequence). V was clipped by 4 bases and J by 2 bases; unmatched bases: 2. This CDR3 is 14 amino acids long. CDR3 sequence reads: CASSPDRGNQPQHF. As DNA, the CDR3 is TGTGCCAGCAGCCCGGACAGGGGCAATCAGCCCCAGCATTTT.

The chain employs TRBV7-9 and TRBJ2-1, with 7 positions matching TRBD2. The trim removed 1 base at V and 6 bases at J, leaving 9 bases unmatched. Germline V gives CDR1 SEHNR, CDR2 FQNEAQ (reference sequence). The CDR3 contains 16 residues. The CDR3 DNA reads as TGTGCCAGCAGCTTAGGATCGGCTAGCGGAAGCAATGAGCAGTTCTTC. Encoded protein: CASSLGSASGSNEQFF.

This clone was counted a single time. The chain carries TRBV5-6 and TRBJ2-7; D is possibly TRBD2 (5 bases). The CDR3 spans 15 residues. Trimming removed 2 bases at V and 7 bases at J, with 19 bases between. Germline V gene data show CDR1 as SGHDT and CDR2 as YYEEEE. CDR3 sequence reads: CASSFLATQTGEQYF. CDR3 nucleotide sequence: TGTGCCAGCAGCTTCTTAGCGACCCAGACGGGGGAGCAGTACTTC.

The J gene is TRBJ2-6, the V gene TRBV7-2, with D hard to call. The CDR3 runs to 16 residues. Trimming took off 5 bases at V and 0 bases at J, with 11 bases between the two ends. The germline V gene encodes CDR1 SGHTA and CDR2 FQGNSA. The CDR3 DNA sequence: TGTGCCAGCAGCCCGAAACTCGGCTCTGGGGCCAACGTCCTGACTTTC. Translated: CASSPKLGSGANVLTF.

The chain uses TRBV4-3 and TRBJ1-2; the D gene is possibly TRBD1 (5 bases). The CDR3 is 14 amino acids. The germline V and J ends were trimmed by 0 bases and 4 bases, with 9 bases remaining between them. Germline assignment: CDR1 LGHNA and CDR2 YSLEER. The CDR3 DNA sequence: TGCGCCAGCAGCCAAGATCCAGGGAGCTATGGCTACACCTTC. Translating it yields CASSQDPGSYGYTF.

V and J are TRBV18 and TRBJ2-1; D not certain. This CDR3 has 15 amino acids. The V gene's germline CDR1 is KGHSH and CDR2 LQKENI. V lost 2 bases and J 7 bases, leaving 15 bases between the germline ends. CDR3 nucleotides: TGTGCCAGCTCACCAAACATAGCCAACCCGAATGAGCAGTTCTTC. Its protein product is CASSPNIANPNEQFF.

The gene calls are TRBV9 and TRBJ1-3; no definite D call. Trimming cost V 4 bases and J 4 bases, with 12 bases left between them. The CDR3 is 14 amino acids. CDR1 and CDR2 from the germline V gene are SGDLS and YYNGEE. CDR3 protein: CASSPWVPGNTIYF. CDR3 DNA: TGTGCCAGCAGCCCTTGGGTTCCAGGAAACACCATATATTTT.

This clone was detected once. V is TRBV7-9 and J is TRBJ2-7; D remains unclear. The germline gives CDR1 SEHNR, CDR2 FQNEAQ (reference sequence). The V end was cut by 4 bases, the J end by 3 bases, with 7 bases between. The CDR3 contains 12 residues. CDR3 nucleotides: TGTGCCAGCAGCTCTACGGGCTACGAGCAGTACTTC. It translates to CASSSTGYEQYF.

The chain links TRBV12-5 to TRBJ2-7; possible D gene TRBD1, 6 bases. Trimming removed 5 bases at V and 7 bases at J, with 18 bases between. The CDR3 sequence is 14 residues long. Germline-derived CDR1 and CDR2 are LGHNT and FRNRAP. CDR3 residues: CASGTTGRVGEQYF. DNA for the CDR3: TGTGCTAGTGGTACTACAGGGCGCGTCGGGGAGCAGTACTTC.

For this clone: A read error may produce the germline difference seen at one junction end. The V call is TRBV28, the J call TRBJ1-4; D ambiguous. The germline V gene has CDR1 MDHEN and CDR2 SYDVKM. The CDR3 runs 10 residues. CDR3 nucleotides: TGTGCCAGCAGTTCTCCTTGGCCGCCTTTT. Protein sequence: CASSSPWPPF.

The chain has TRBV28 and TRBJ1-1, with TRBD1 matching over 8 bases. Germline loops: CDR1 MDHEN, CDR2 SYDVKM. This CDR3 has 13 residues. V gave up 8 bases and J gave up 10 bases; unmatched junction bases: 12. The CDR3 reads CASRGGQAERAFF. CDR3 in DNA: TGTGCCAGCCGAGGGGGACAGGCTGAAAGAGCTTTCTTT.

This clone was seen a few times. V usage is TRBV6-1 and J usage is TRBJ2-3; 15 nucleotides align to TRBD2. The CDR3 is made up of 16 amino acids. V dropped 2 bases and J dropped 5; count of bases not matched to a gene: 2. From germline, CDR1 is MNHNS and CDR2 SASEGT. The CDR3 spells CASSEKGLAGGDTQYF. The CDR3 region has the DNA TGTGCCAGCAGTGAAAAGGGACTAGCGGGGGGAGATACGCAGTATTTT.

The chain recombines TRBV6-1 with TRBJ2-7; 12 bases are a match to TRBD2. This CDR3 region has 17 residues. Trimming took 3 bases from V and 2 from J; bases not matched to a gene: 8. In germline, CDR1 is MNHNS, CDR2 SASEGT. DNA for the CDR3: TGTGCCAGCAGTGATGGTAGGACTAGCGGGACCCCCTACGAGCAGTACTTC. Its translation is CASSDGRTSGTPYEQYF.

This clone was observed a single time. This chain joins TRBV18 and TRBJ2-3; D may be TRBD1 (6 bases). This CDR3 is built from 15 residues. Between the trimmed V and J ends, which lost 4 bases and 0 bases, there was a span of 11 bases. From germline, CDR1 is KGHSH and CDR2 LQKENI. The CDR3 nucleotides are TGTGCCAGCTCACAAGGACAGATTAGCACAGATACGCAGTATTTT. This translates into CASSQGQISTDTQYF.